This T cell receptor (beta chain) is drawn from a study of fetal regulatory T cell absence and autoimmunity. In the study overall: IPEX patients had exocrine pancreas autoimmunity without clinical diabetes. General study findings and limits: In IPEX, the enrichment was taken to support antigen-driven autoimmunity before birth. Pancreas TCRs were oligoclonally enriched versus cord blood, some clones over 85-fold.

Germline V gene sequence: CDR1 ENHRY, CDR2 SYGVKD. The germline V and J ends were trimmed by 4 bases and 1 base, with 10 bases remaining between them. The CDR3 runs to 14 residues. Points on this clone: As yet, its antigen is unknown.

The survey-level immunoSEQ assay was used. This table comes from immunoSEQ multiplex PCR, and its TCRdb copy is limited to in-frame clones, with some not included. The repertoire holds about 95,000 clones, with less than 80% as singletons. Sequencing input: pancreas tissue. The receptor was derived from a male donor with IPEX syndrome. This chain connects TRBV10-3 to TRBJ1-1; D is unclear. The CDR3 DNA is TGTGCCATCAGTGGAGCGAACAGGAACACTGAAGCTTTCTTT. As protein: CAISGANRNTEAFF.